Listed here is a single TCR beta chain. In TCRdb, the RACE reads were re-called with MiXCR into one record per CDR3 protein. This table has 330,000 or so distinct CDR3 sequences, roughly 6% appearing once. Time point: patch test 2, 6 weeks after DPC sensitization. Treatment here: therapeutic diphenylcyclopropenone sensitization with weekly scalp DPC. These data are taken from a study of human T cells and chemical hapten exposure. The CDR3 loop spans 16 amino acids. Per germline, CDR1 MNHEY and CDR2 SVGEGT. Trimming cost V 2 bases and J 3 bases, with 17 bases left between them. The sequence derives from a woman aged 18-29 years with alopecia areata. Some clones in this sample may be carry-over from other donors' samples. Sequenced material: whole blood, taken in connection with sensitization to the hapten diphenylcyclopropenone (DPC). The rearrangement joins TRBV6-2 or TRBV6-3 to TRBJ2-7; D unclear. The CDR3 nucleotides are TGTGCCAGCAGTTACAAGAGACGATGGGGTGACTACGAGCAGTACTTC. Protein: CASSYKRRWGDYEQYF.